This T cell receptor (beta chain) stems from a study of T cell responses to AZD1222 COVID-19 vaccine. The study, taken as a whole, reports: Compared with day 0, the breadth and depth of the Spike-specific TCR repertoire rose significantly after two doses of AZD1222.

Some clones are missing from TCRdb's copy, which holds only in-frame ones; the method was immunoSEQ multiplex PCR. The table lists about 60,000 clones, 75% to 95% of them singletons. As regards this clone: The antigen remains unidentified.

The germline V gene has CDR1 MDHEN and CDR2 SYDVKM. This CDR3 has 16 amino acids. Trimming shortened V by 6 bases and J by 1 base, and 18 bases separated the two germline ends. This chain joins TRBV28 and TRBJ1-2; a weak D match, TRBD1 (6 bases). This TCR was sampled from an adult who received the MenACWY meningococcal vaccine as a control. The specimen was peripheral blood, collected 28 days after the second dose of the MenACWY control vaccine. The CDR3 sequence: CASRGQTGNLNYGYTF. The CDR3 nucleotides read TGTGCCAGCAGGGGGCAGACAGGCAACCTTAACTATGGCTACACCTTC.